The table lists the clone carrying this T cell receptor (beta chain) with many counts. The read finishes 3 residues shy of the CDR3 end, and the germline J gene is used to complete it. The data belong to a study of T cell clonality in common variable immunodeficiency. V lost 6 bases and J 1 base, leaving 13 bases between the germline ends. The CDR3 runs 15 residues. Some clones are missing from TCRdb's copy, which holds only in-frame ones; the method was immunoSEQ multiplex PCR. The sample shows 40,000 to 45,000 clones, none of them appearing just once. The chain links TRBV12-3 or TRBV12-4 to TRBJ2-1; D could derive from TRBD1 or TRBD2 (6 bases each). The source material was peripheral blood mononuclear cells. This receptor was obtained from a person aged 18-70 years in good health. This CDR3 is CASSFGGGSYNEQFF. The sequenced part of the CDR3 DNA is TGTGCCAGCAGCTTTGGAGGGGGATCCTACAATGAG.